These 29 T cell receptor beta chains share one sample of origin, sequenced in a study of blood T cell repertoires in COVID-19. The method was immunoSEQ multiplex PCR; TCRdb's version includes in-frame clones alone and lacks a portion of them. The sample lists a few hundred thousand clones; about 82% were seen once. The source material was peripheral blood. The receptor set was obtained from a woman aged 45-65 years with acute or convalescent COVID-19.

This clone was recorded a few times. CDR3 amino acids: CATSDHRTGAFQPQHF. CDR3 DNA: TGTGCCACCAGTGATCACCGGACAGGGGCTTTTCAGCCCCAGCATTTT. This chain links TRBV24-1 with TRBJ1-5; 9 bases are a match to TRBD1. The J segment lost 6 bases and the V segment lost 3 bases, leaving 8 bases of the junction unmatched. The germline gives CDR1 KGHDR, CDR2 SFDVKD. The CDR3 is made up of 16 amino acids.

The chain links TRBV7-9 to TRBJ1-2, with D possibly being TRBD1 (5 bases). Germline values: CDR1 SEHNR, CDR2 FQNEAQ (reference sequence). The CDR3 consists of 13 residues. The V end was cut by 3 bases, the J end by 4 bases, with 9 bases between. CDR3 protein: CASSFREGYGYTF. CDR3 sequence (DNA): TGTGCCAGCAGCTTCAGGGAGGGCTATGGCTACACCTTC. Full variable domain (outside the CDR3, taken from reference TRBV7-9 and TRBJ1-2): DTGVSQNPRHKITKRGQNVTFRCDPISEHNRLYWYRQTLGQGPEFLTYFQNEAQLEKSRLLSDRFSAERPKGSFSTLEIQRTEQGDSAMYLCASSFREGYGYTFGSGTRLTVV.

CDR3 in amino acids: CAISVRGVYNEQFF. The CDR3 DNA sequence: TGTGCCATCAGTGTGCGGGGGGTCTACAATGAGCAGTTCTTC. The chain uses TRBV10-3 and TRBJ2-1; 8 positions agree with TRBD2. Germline V gene sequence: CDR1 ENHRY, CDR2 SYGVKD. V trimming: 4 bases; J trimming: 3 bases; junction bases outside the gene matches: 2. The CDR3 is 14 amino acids.

This rearrangement joins TRBV24-1 to TRBJ2-5, with 11 bases lining up with TRBD1. V dropped 4 bases and J dropped 9; count of bases not matched to a gene: 15. The CDR3 is 17 amino acids. CDR1 and CDR2 (germline): KGHDR, SFDVKD. The CDR3 coding sequence is TGTGCCACCAGTGAAGGGACAGGGGGGGAAAGGTGGCAGGCCCAGTACTTC. This translates into CATSEGTGGERWQAQYF.

This clone appeared a few times. This sequence joins TRBV6-5 and TRBJ1-2; D unresolved. This CDR3 is 12 amino acids long. Germline V gives CDR1 MNHEY, CDR2 SVGAGI. The ends were cut back, 10 bases at V and 13 bases at J, with 22 bases in the middle. CDR3 bases: TGTGCCACCTTTCACCCTATATCGGCGGGCACCTTC. Amino acids: CATFHPISAGTF.

This sequence joins TRBV6-5 and TRBJ2-7; D perhaps matches TRBD2 (5 bases). In germline, CDR1 is MNHEY, CDR2 SVGAGI. Trimming stripped 9 bases from V and 3 bases from J, with 12 bases between. The CDR3 is made up of 12 amino acids. CDR3: CASLGEIYEQYF. CDR3 in DNA: TGTGCCAGTCTCGGGGAGATCTACGAGCAGTACTTC.

The rearrangement uses TRBV28 and TRBJ2-3; TRBD1 matches at 8 bases. Germline V gene lookup returns CDR1 MDHEN and CDR2 SYDVKM. The CDR3 covers 14 residues. V shed 4 bases and J 3 bases; nucleotides not matched to a gene: 3. In DNA form, the CDR3 reads TGTGCCAGCAGTTCAGGGGGCGGGACAGATACGCAGTATTTT. This translates into CASSSGGGTDTQYF.

This sequence joins TRBV5-1 and TRBJ2-3; a possible D gene is TRBD2 (5 bases). The CDR3 is made up of 14 amino acids. V lost 1 base and J lost 2, with 8 bases in between. Germline loops: CDR1 SGHRS, CDR2 YFSETQ. CDR3 DNA: TGCGCCAGCAGCTTGTCGGGGTACACAGATACGCAGTATTTT. Its translation: CASSLSGYTDTQYF.

The chain recombines TRBV12-3 or TRBV12-4 with TRBJ1-5; 8 bases are shared with TRBD1. The CDR3 has 13 amino acids. The J segment lost 5 bases and the V segment lost 6 bases, leaving 3 bases of the junction unmatched. The CDR3 DNA reads TGTGCCAGCAGAGGACAGGGTGATCAGCCCCAGCATTTT. This codes for CASRGQGDQPQHF.

The chain combines TRBV2 with TRBJ2-7; 10 bases align to TRBD2. With V trimmed by 4 bases and J by 8 bases, 8 bases remained unmatched. The V gene's germline CDR1 is SNHLY and CDR2 FYNNEI. The CDR3 is 14 amino acids. The CDR3 is CASSGTSGIVQQYF. CDR3 DNA: TGTGCCAGCAGTGGAACTAGCGGGATTGTTCAGCAGTACTTC.

The gene calls are TRBV12-3 or TRBV12-4 and TRBJ2-1; TRBD2 is a possible D gene (5 bases). The CDR3 contains 13 residues. With 7 bases removed from V and 8 bases from J, the gap between germline ends came to 15 bases. CDR3 protein: CASTRREGDEQFF. The CDR3 DNA reads as TGTGCCAGCACCCGCCGCGAGGGCGATGAGCAGTTCTTC.

This clone was seen a handful of times. The V call is TRBV2, the J call TRBJ2-7; TRBD1 matches 9 bases. The CDR3 extends over 15 amino acids. Germline CDR1 reads SNHLY; CDR2 reads FYNNEI. Trimming cost V 3 bases and J 3 bases; bases outside gene matches: 6. CDR3 nucleotides: TGTGCCAGCAGTGAGGGGGACAGGGATATCTACGAGCAGTACTTC. Encoded protein: CASSEGDRDIYEQYF.

The V gene is TRBV5-4, the J gene TRBJ1-1; 9 bases are a match to TRBD1. The length of the CDR3 is 13 residues. Germline V lookup: CDR1 SGHNT, CDR2 YYREEE (reference sequence). Trimming at V came to 0 bases and at J to 11 bases, leaving 5 bases not matched to a gene. For the CDR3, the DNA is TGTGCCAGCAGCTTGGACGGGACAGGGAACGCTTTCTTT. This sequence encodes CASSLDGTGNAFF.

This chain uses TRBV7-2 with TRBJ2-7; 11 bases map to TRBD2. The CDR3 has 14 amino acids. Per germline, CDR1 SGHTA and CDR2 FQGNSA. V was pared by 5 bases and J by 4 bases, with 4 bases of the junction left unmatched. The DNA of the CDR3 is TGTGCCAGCAGCGGTCTAGCGGGAGGATACGAGCAGTACTTC. Protein product: CASSGLAGGYEQYF.

This rearrangement joins TRBV28 to TRBJ1-5; possible D gene TRBD1, 5 bases. The CDR3 runs to 15 residues. The germline V gene has CDR1 MDHEN and CDR2 SYDVKM. Trimming pared 2 bases from V and 7 bases from J, leaving 15 bases between. The CDR3 reads CASSLAILQAQPQHF. CDR3 sequence (DNA): TGTGCCAGCAGTTTAGCCATACTACAGGCCCAGCCCCAGCATTTT.

V usage is TRBV2 and J usage is TRBJ2-2, with D possibly matching TRBD2 (6 bases). This CDR3 spans 16 amino acids. CDR1 and CDR2 from the germline V gene are SNHLY and FYNNEI. V was clipped by 9 bases and J by 3 bases, with 20 bases between them. The DNA of the CDR3 is TGTGCCAGTAGCGAGGAGGGGAACAGGTACACCGGGGAGCTGTTTTTT. It is translated as CASSEEGNRYTGELFF.

V and J are TRBV7-2 and TRBJ2-3, with 8 nucleotides matching TRBD2. The germline V gene has CDR1 SGHTA and CDR2 FQGNSA. The ends lost 2 bases at V and 5 bases at J; junction bases unmatched: 3. The CDR3 has 14 residues. CDR3 DNA: TGTGCCAGCAGCTTAAACAGCGGGAGAGATACGCAGTATTTT. It translates to CASSLNSGRDTQYF.

V and J are TRBV2 and TRBJ1-4; perhaps TRBD1 as D (6 bases). The V end was cut by 6 bases, the J end by 0 bases, with 14 bases between. Per germline, CDR1 SNHLY and CDR2 FYNNEI. The CDR3 is 16 residues long. The CDR3 reads CASSADRFATNEKLFF. CDR3 DNA sequence: TGTGCCAGCAGCGCCGACAGGTTCGCAACTAATGAAAAACTGTTTTTT.

The count of this clone is one. The chain recombines TRBV9 with TRBJ2-3; D not certain. The CDR3 runs to 14 residues. Germline-derived CDR1 and CDR2 are SGDLS and YYNGEE. Deletions cut 2 bases from V and 0 bases from J, with 7 bases between. The CDR3 coding sequence is TGTGCCAGCAGCGTGTACGGGAGCACAGATACGCAGTATTTT. It is translated as CASSVYGSTDTQYF.

This clone was seen just once. The chain recombines TRBV3-1 (or the pseudogene TRBV3-2) with TRBJ1-6; weak D call: TRBD1 (5 bases). Germline V gene sequence: CDR1 LGHDT, CDR2 YNNKEL (reference sequence). The V end was cut by 0 bases, the J end by 10 bases, with 13 bases between. This CDR3 contains 15 residues. The CDR3 DNA reads as TGTGCCAGCAGCCAAGACGGCGACAGTGGGTCACCCCTCCACTTT. Translated: CASSQDGDSGSPLHF.

J is TRBJ1-1 and V is TRBV9; D remains ambiguous. Trimming shortened V by 4 bases and J by 1 base, and 8 bases separated the two germline ends. The CDR3 totals 13 residues. CDR1 and CDR2 from the germline V gene are SGDLS and YYNGEE. This chain's CDR3 is CASSTVTNTEAFF. The CDR3 nucleotides read TGTGCCAGCAGCACAGTTACGAACACTGAAGCTTTCTTT.

The rearrangement joins TRBV9 to TRBJ2-2; TRBD2 agrees at 13 bases. V shed 3 bases and J 4 bases; nucleotides not matched to a gene: 6. Germline lookup yields CDR1 SGDLS and CDR2 YYNGEE. The CDR3 loop spans 17 amino acids. This CDR3 reads CASSGAGLAGATGELFF. CDR3 nucleotide sequence: TGTGCCAGCAGCGGGGCAGGACTAGCGGGAGCCACCGGGGAGCTGTTTTTT.

This clone was observed once. This chain joins TRBV27 and TRBJ2-2, with 9 bases lining up with TRBD2. Germline V CDR1 and CDR2: MNHEY, SMNVEV (reference sequence). The CDR3 runs to 17 residues. The trim removed 3 bases at V and 10 bases at J, leaving 15 bases unmatched. In DNA form, the CDR3 reads TGTGCCAGCAGTTTCCTCGTAGCGGGAGCCCACGTGGCGGAGCTGTTTTTT. It specifies CASSFLVAGAHVAELFF.

The V and J genes are TRBV7-9 and TRBJ2-7; TRBD1 matches at 9 bases. The germline gives CDR1 SEHNR, CDR2 FQNEAQ (reference sequence). This CDR3 is 15 amino acids long. Trimming cost V 5 bases and J 1 base; bases outside gene matches: 6. CDR3 DNA: TGTGCCAGCAGCACCCCGGGACAGGGTTCCTACGAGCAGTACTTC. Amino acid sequence: CASSTPGQGSYEQYF. Filled out from reference TRBV7-9 and TRBJ2-7, the complete variable domain reads DTGVSQNPRHKITKRGQNVTFRCDPISEHNRLYWYRQTLGQGPEFLTYFQNEAQLEKSRLLSDRFSAERPKGSFSTLEIQRTEQGDSAMYLCASSTPGQGSYEQYFGPGTRLTVT.

The V and J genes are TRBV19 and TRBJ2-7; 10 nucleotides agree with TRBD1. V dropped 4 bases and J dropped 4; count of bases not matched to a gene: 13. This CDR3 is 17 amino acids long. The germline V gene has CDR1 LNHDA and CDR2 SQIVND (reference sequence). This CDR3 reads CASSTPSTGTGAYEQYF. The CDR3 nucleotides read TGTGCCAGTAGTACCCCCTCAACCGGGACAGGGGCTTACGAGCAGTACTTC.

This rearrangement joins TRBV28 to TRBJ1-6; 9 bases are a match to TRBD1. The CDR3 covers 15 residues. The J segment lost 7 bases and the V segment lost 7 bases, leaving 8 bases of the junction unmatched. Germline CDR1 and CDR2: MDHEN and SYDVKM. Here the CDR3 reads CASTLQGTGNSPLHF. The DNA of the CDR3 is TGTGCCAGCACCCTACAAGGGACAGGGAATTCACCCCTCCACTTT.

The rearrangement uses TRBV6-5 and TRBJ2-7; D call uncertain. Germline lookup yields CDR1 MNHEY and CDR2 SVGAGI. CDR3 length equals 13 residues. V gave up 2 bases and J gave up 5 bases, with 10 bases separating them. The CDR3 region is CASSYGPVDEQYF. The CDR3 nucleotides read TGTGCCAGCAGTTACGGCCCCGTGGACGAGCAGTACTTC.

This chain joins TRBV29-1 and TRBJ2-7; TRBD1 agrees at 10 bases. Germline loops: CDR1 SQVTM, CDR2 ANQGSEA. This CDR3 is built from 12 residues. Losses at the gene ends were 7 bases for V and 4 bases for J; bases not matched to a gene: 4. The CDR3, as DNA: TGCAGCGCCGGGACAGGGGATTACGAGCAGTACTTC. Its translation is CSAGTGDYEQYF.

This clone was counted only a few times. CDR3 residues: CASSLVGSEAFF. The CDR3 DNA follows: TGTGCCAGCAGTTTAGTTGGCAGTGAAGCTTTCTTT. The V gene is TRBV28, the J gene TRBJ1-1; D remains unclear. V shed 2 bases and J shed 7 bases, with 8 bases lying between them. The CDR3 is 12 residues long. Germline V lookup: CDR1 MDHEN, CDR2 SYDVKM.